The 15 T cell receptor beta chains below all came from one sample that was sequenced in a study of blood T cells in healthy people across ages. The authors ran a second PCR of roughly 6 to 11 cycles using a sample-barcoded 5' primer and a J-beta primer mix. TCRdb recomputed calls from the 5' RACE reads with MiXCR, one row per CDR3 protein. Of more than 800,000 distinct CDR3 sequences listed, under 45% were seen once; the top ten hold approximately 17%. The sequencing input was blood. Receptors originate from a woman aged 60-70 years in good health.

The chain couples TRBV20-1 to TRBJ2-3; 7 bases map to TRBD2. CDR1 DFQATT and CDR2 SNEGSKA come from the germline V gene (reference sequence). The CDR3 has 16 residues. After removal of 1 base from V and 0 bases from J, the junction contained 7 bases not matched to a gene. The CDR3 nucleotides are TGCAGTGCTAGAGGATTAGCCGGGGGGAGCACAGATACGCAGTATTTT. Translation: CSARGLAGGSTDTQYF.

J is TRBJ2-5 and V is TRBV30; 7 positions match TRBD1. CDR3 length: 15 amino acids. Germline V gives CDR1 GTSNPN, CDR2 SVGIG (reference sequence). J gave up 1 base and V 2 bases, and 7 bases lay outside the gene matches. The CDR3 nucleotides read TGTGCCTGGAGTCAGAGAGGGGGCAGCCAAGAGACCCAGTACTTC. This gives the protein CAWSQRGGSQETQYF.

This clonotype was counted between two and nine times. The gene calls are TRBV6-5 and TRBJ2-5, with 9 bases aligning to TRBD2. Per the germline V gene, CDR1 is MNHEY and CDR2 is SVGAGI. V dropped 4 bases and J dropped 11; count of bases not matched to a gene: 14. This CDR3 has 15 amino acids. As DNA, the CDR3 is TGTGCCAGCAGTTCCGTTAGCGGGAGTTTTGGTCAGCAGTACTTC. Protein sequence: CASSSVSGSFGQQYF.

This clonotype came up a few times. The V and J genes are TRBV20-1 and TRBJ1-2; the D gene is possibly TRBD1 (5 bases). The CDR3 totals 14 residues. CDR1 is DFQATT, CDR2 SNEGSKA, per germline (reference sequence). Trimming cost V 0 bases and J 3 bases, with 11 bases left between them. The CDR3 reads CSARDRVRDYGYTF. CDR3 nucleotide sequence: TGCAGTGCTAGAGACAGGGTGAGGGACTATGGCTACACCTTC.

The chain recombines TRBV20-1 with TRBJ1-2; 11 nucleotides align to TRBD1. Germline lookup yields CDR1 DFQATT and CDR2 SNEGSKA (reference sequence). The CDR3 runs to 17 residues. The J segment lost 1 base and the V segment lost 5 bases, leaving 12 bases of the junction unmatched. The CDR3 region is CSADLRGQGGVNYGYTF. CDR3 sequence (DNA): TGCAGTGCTGACCTTCGGGGACAGGGGGGAGTTAACTATGGCTACACCTTC.

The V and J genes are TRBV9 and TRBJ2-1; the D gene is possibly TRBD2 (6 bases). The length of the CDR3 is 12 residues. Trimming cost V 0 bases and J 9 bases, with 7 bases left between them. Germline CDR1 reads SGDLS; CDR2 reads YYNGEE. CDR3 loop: CASSVGLGEQFF. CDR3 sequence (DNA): TGTGCCAGCAGCGTAGGACTAGGTGAGCAGTTCTTC.

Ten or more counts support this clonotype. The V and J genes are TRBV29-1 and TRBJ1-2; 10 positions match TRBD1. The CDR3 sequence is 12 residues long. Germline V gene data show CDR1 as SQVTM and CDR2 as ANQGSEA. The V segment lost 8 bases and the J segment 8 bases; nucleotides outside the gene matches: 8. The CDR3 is CSFQTGGWGYTF. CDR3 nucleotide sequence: TGCAGCTTTCAGACAGGGGGCTGGGGCTACACCTTC.

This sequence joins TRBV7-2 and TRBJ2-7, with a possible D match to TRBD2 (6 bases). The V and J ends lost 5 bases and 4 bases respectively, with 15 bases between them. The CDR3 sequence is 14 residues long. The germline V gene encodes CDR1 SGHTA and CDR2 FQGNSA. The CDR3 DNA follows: TGTGCCAGCAGCCCTCACCCAGCGGGTTACGAGCAGTACTTC. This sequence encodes CASSPHPAGYEQYF.

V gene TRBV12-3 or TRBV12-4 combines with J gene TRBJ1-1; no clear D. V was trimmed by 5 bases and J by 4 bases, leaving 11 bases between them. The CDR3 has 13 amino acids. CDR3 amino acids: CASSVHKSTEAFF. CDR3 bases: TGTGCCAGCAGTGTACACAAGAGCACTGAAGCTTTCTTT.

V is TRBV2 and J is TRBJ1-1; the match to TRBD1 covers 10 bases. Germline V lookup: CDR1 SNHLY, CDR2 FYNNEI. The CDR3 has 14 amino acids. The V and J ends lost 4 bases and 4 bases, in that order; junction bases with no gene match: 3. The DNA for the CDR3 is TGTGCCAGCAGTGGGGGACAGGGGACCACTGAAGCTTTCTTT. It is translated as CASSGGQGTTEAFF.

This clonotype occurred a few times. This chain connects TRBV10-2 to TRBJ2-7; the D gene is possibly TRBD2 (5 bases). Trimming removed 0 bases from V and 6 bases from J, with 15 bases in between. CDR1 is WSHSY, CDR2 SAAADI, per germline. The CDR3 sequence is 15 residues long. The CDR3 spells CASSESLASSAEQYF. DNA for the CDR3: TGCGCCAGCAGTGAGTCCCTAGCATCATCCGCCGAGCAGTACTTC.

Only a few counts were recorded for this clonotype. The CDR3 spells CAISAVGSGFTDTQYF. The CDR3, as DNA: TGTGCCATCAGTGCCGTTGGTAGCGGCTTCACAGATACGCAGTATTTT. The V and J genes are TRBV10-3 and TRBJ2-3; weak D call: TRBD2 (6 bases). Germline V gene sequence: CDR1 ENHRY, CDR2 SYGVKD. V gave up 4 bases and J gave up 2 bases, with 16 bases separating them. This CDR3 contains 16 residues.

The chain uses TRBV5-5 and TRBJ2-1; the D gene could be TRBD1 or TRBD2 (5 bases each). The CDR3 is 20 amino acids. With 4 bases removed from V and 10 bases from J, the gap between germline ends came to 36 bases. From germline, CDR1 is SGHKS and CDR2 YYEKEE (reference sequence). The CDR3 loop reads CASSGYRRTASMNNRFEQFF. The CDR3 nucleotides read TGTGCCAGCAGCGGTTACAGGAGGACCGCCAGTATGAACAATCGGTTCGAGCAGTTCTTC.

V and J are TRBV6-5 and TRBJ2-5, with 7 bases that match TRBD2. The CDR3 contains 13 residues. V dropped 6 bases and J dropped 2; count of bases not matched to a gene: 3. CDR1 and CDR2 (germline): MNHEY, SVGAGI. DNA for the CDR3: TGTGCCAGCAGAAATAGCGGGCAAGAGACCCAGTACTTC. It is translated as CASRNSGQETQYF.

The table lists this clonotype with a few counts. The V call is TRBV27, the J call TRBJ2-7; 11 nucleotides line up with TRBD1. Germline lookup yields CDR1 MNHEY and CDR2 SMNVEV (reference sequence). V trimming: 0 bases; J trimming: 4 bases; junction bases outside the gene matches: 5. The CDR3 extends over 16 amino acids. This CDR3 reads CASSLSAGDRGYEQYF. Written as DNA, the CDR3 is TGTGCCAGCAGTTTATCGGCCGGGGACAGGGGGTACGAGCAGTACTTC.